These 18 T cell receptor beta chains originate from one sample sequenced in a study of shared clonotypes between healthy human individuals. Profiling relied on immunoSEQ multiplex PCR, and the TCRdb table lists in-frame clones only, not all of them. The repertoire holds about 1 million clones, with around 74% as singletons. Sequenced material: memory CD4+ T cells sorted from blood. The sample's subset: CD45RA-negative fraction. All receptors derive from a man younger than 35 in good health.

V is TRBV29-1 and J is TRBJ2-1; possibly TRBD1 for D (5 bases). V lost 3 bases to trimming and J lost 4 bases, with 10 bases between them. CDR3 length: 13 residues. The germline V gene encodes CDR1 SQVTM and CDR2 ANQGSEA. The CDR3 loop is CSVETDMYNEQFF. As DNA, the CDR3 is TGCAGCGTTGAGACAGACATGTACAATGAGCAGTTCTTC.

The chain recombines TRBV7-9 with TRBJ2-1; 10 bases fit TRBD2. The CDR3 totals 18 residues. Trimming took 1 base from V and 2 from J; bases not matched to a gene: 8. Germline CDR1 and CDR2: SEHNR and FQNEAQ (reference sequence). The CDR3 region is CASSLVGASGSTYNEQFF. DNA for the CDR3: TGTGCCAGCAGCTTAGTAGGGGCTAGCGGGAGTACCTACAATGAGCAGTTCTTC.

The chain carries TRBV7-9 and TRBJ2-7; tentative D call: TRBD2 (5 bases). The germline gives CDR1 SEHNR, CDR2 FQNEAQ (reference sequence). Between the trimmed V and J ends, which lost 5 bases and 1 base, there was a span of 9 bases. The CDR3 is 13 amino acids. CDR3 amino acids: CASSDRDSYEQYF. Written as DNA, the CDR3 is TGTGCCAGCAGCGACCGGGATTCCTACGAGCAGTACTTC.

The chain couples TRBV6-6 to TRBJ2-7; tentative D call: TRBD2 (5 bases). This CDR3 has 13 residues. Germline V gene lookup returns CDR1 MNHNY and CDR2 SVGAGI (reference sequence). The germline V and J ends were trimmed by 6 bases and 7 bases, with 16 bases remaining between them. CDR3 in amino acids: CASSPGYGGEQYF. The CDR3 nucleotides read TGTGCCAGCAGCCCTGGGTACGGCGGGGAGCAGTACTTC.

V gene TRBV2 combines with J gene TRBJ1-6; D remains unclear. V lost 0 bases and J 7 bases, leaving 4 bases between the germline ends. The CDR3 covers 13 residues. The V gene's germline CDR1 is SNHLY and CDR2 FYNNEI. This chain's CDR3 is CASSEAQNSPLHF. The CDR3 region has the DNA TGTGCCAGCAGTGAAGCTCAGAATTCACCCCTCCACTTT.

This clone was seen a single time. V is TRBV2 and J is TRBJ2-1; D unclear. Germline V CDR1 and CDR2: SNHLY, FYNNEI. V shed 7 bases and J shed 8 bases, with 15 bases lying between them. CDR3 length: 13 residues. CDR3: CASKGSPADEQFF. The CDR3 DNA sequence: TGTGCCAGCAAGGGATCTCCGGCCGATGAGCAGTTCTTC.

J is TRBJ2-5 and V is TRBV9; D is perhaps TRBD1 or TRBD2 (6 bases each). Germline values: CDR1 SGDLS, CDR2 YYNGEE. CDR3 length equals 16 residues. Trimming shortened V by 0 bases and J by 3 bases, and 15 bases separated the two germline ends. The CDR3 nucleotides are TGTGCCAGCAGCGTAGGCGGGACACCGAAGGAAGAGACCCAGTACTTC. It yields the protein CASSVGGTPKEETQYF.

This chain links TRBV6-4 with TRBJ1-1, with TRBD1 as a possible D gene (5 bases). Trimming shortened V by 4 bases and J by 5 bases, and 11 bases separated the two germline ends. The V gene's germline CDR1 is MRHNA and CDR2 SNTAGT. The CDR3 contains 13 residues. The DNA for the CDR3 is TGTGCCAGCAGTGGGGGGGGATGGACTGAAGCTTTCTTT. Its translation is CASSGGGWTEAFF.

The chain uses TRBV19 and TRBJ2-5; D is perhaps TRBD1 (6 bases). The CDR3 covers 17 residues. The V end lost 3 bases, the J end lost 3 bases, and 20 bases lay between the germline ends. CDR1 LNHDA and CDR2 SQIVND come from the germline V gene (reference sequence). The CDR3 DNA reads TGTGCCAGTAGTATTAGTGGGGCAGGGACATCGGAAGAGACCCAGTACTTC. As protein: CASSISGAGTSEETQYF. Full variable domain (missing parts from reference TRBV19 and TRBJ2-5): DGGITQSPKYLFRKEGQNVTLSCEQNLNHDAMYWYRQDPGQGLRLIYYSQIVNDFQKGDIAEGYSVSREKKESFPLTVTSAQKNPTAFYLCASSISGAGTSEETQYFGPGTRLLVL.

This clone was recorded many times. The V call is TRBV5-6, the J call TRBJ1-1; perhaps TRBD1 as D (5 bases). CDR3 length: 12 residues. Trimming shortened V by 5 bases and J by 6 bases, and 11 bases separated the two germline ends. Germline loops: CDR1 SGHDT, CDR2 YYEEEE. The chain's CDR3 is CASSSGFAEAFF. The CDR3 DNA follows: TGTGCCAGCAGTTCAGGGTTCGCTGAAGCTTTCTTT.

The chain links TRBV5-1 to TRBJ2-7; D unresolved. The ends were cut back, 2 bases at V and 4 bases at J, with 10 bases in the middle. Germline V gene data show CDR1 as SGHRS and CDR2 as YFSETQ. The CDR3 extends over 13 amino acids. The CDR3 here is CASSFDTLYEQYF. CDR3 bases: TGCGCCAGCAGCTTCGACACTTTATACGAGCAGTACTTC.

This clone has just a few counts. Other nucleotide sequences from this sample produce the same CDR3. This chain links TRBV11-3 with TRBJ2-7; D might be TRBD2 (5 bases). The germline V gene has CDR1 SGHNT and CDR2 YENEEA. The germline V and J ends were trimmed by 2 bases and 4 bases, with 6 bases remaining between them. This CDR3 spans 12 amino acids. This CDR3 is CASSLSGYEQYF. DNA of the CDR3: TGTGCCAGCAGCTTATCGGGGTACGAGCAGTACTTC.

The CDR3 bases are TGCGCCAGCAGTCACCTATGGACACTTTTTTACAATGAGCAGTTCTTC. This codes for CASSHLWTLFYNEQFF. V usage is TRBV23-1 and J usage is TRBJ2-1; weak D call: TRBD1 (5 bases). TRBV23-1 is given ORF status, its function remaining uncertain. Trimming took off 3 bases at V and 4 bases at J, with 16 bases between the two ends. This CDR3 region has 16 residues.

CDR3 DNA: TGTGCCAGCAGCTTAGATCAGGGACAGGGAATTTCCTACGAGCAGTACTTC. This codes for CASSLDQGQGISYEQYF. The chain has TRBV11-2 and TRBJ2-7; 9 bases fit TRBD1. Per the germline V gene, CDR1 is SGHAT and CDR2 is FQNNGV. After removal of 0 bases from V and 1 base from J, the junction contained 7 bases not matched to a gene. This CDR3 is 17 amino acids long.

The chain has TRBV19 and TRBJ1-6; 9 bases match TRBD1. V shed 5 bases, J shed 9 bases, and the junction held 8 bases outside the gene matches. The CDR3 has 15 residues. Germline CDR1 LNHDA, CDR2 SQIVND (reference sequence). CDR3 DNA: TGTGCCAGTAGTGATCTGGGACAGGGAGGTTCACCCCTCCACTTT. Protein product: CASSDLGQGGSPLHF. The complete variable domain, with remaining parts taken from reference TRBV19 and TRBJ1-6, reads DGGITQSPKYLFRKEGQNVTLSCEQNLNHDAMYWYRQDPGQGLRLIYYSQIVNDFQKGDIAEGYSVSREKKESFPLTVTSAQKNPTAFYLCASSDLGQGGSPLHFGNGTRLTVT.

A note on this clone: Other nucleotide sequences from this sample produce the same CDR3. The chain joins TRBV28 to TRBJ1-1; D is uncertain. The germline V gene has CDR1 MDHEN and CDR2 SYDVKM. The CDR3 sequence is 12 residues long. The V end was cut by 2 bases, the J end by 8 bases, with 9 bases between. Written as DNA, the CDR3 is TGTGCCAGCAGTTTACTTGCCGACGAAGCTTTCTTT. Translation gives CASSLLADEAFF.

For the CDR3, the DNA is TGCGCCACCAACCACAGGGTAAGAGATGGCTACACCTTC. Translated, it gives CATNHRVRDGYTF. The chain joins TRBV5-1 to TRBJ1-2; a possible D gene is TRBD1 (6 bases). Per the germline V gene, CDR1 is SGHRS and CDR2 is YFSETQ. The CDR3 totals 13 residues. V was cut by 9 bases and J by 6 bases, with 18 bases left in between.

The chain carries TRBV19 and TRBJ2-1; the match to TRBD2 covers 12 bases. Germline CDR1 and CDR2: LNHDA and SQIVND (reference sequence). J gave up 3 bases and V 7 bases, and 4 bases lay outside the gene matches. The CDR3 length is 15 residues. The CDR3 DNA sequence: TGTGCCAGTACCGAGACTAGCGGGGGCTACAATGAGCAGTTCTTC. This gives the protein CASTETSGGYNEQFF.